Below are 21 T cell receptor beta chains sequenced from a single sample in a study of shared clonotypes between healthy human individuals. Using immunoSEQ multiplex PCR, the repertoire was profiled, and TCRdb retains in-frame clones only, with some absent. The sample has more than 1.2 million clones, approximately 98.5% seen once; the top ten hold 0.36%. What was sequenced was naive CD4+ T cells sorted from blood. Subset of the sample: CD45RA+ positively selected. The source of these receptors is a man aged 30 to 45 in good health.

The chain employs TRBV10-3 and TRBJ1-2; no reliable D call. V dropped 4 bases and J dropped 4 bases, with 13 bases sitting between them. CDR1 ENHRY and CDR2 SYGVKD come from the germline V gene. The CDR3 has 14 amino acids. The CDR3 nucleotides read TGTGCCATCAGTGGAACCAACTATGTCTATGGCTACACCTTC. This codes for CAISGTNYVYGYTF.

The CDR3 protein is CASSLARTGGIAEAFF. CDR3 nucleotide sequence: TGTGCCAGCAGCTTAGCGCGAACAGGGGGTATCGCTGAAGCTTTCTTT. This rearrangement joins TRBV7-9 to TRBJ1-1; 8 nucleotides line up with TRBD1. Germline V CDR1 and CDR2: SEHNR, FQNEAQ (reference sequence). The CDR3 sequence is 16 residues long. The V segment lost 0 bases and the J segment 6 bases; nucleotides outside the gene matches: 9.

This chain joins TRBV9 and TRBJ2-1, with 9 positions matching TRBD1. CDR1 and CDR2 from the germline V gene are SGDLS and YYNGEE. The ends lost 3 bases at V and 0 bases at J; junction bases unmatched: 13. The CDR3 extends over 19 amino acids. In DNA, the CDR3 is TGTGCCAGCAGCGACCGGGACAGGGACGAAATGAGCTCCTACAATGAGCAGTTCTTC. Translation: CASSDRDRDEMSSYNEQFF.

The chain combines TRBV10-2 with TRBJ1-1; D is uncertain. Trimming pared 5 bases from V and 5 bases from J, leaving 12 bases between. The CDR3 sequence is 13 residues long. Germline CDR1 reads WSHSY; CDR2 reads SAAADI. The CDR3 here is CASSWARGTEAFF. The DNA for the CDR3 is TGCGCCAGCAGTTGGGCCAGAGGGACTGAAGCTTTCTTT.

The chain is built from TRBV5-1 and TRBJ1-2; D remains unclear. With 2 bases removed from V and 1 base from J, the gap between germline ends came to 9 bases. This CDR3 has 14 residues. Per germline, CDR1 SGHRS and CDR2 YFSETQ. CDR3 bases: TGCGCCAGCAGCTTACAGAATCTTAACTATGGCTACACCTTC. This encodes CASSLQNLNYGYTF.

This chain links TRBV18 with TRBJ2-7, with a tentative D call TRBD2 (7 bases). Trimming took off 2 bases at V and 3 bases at J, with 14 bases between the two ends. The germline CDR1 and CDR2 sequences are KGHSH and LQKENI. The CDR3 length is 15 residues. The chain's CDR3 is CASSPKRDTHYEQYF. The CDR3 DNA follows: TGTGCCAGCTCACCAAAGCGGGACACTCACTACGAGCAGTACTTC.

The rearrangement links TRBV28 to TRBJ1-4; a weak D match, TRBD1 (6 bases). Trimming took 4 bases from V and 6 from J, leaving 12 bases between them. Germline V gene data show CDR1 as MDHEN and CDR2 as SYDVKM. The CDR3 totals 14 residues. Written as DNA, the CDR3 is TGTGCCAGCAGTTCAGGGGCAGAGGATGAAAAACTGTTTTTT. Translation gives CASSSGAEDEKLFF. Full variable domain (rest looked up from reference TRBV28 and TRBJ1-4): DVKVTQSSRYLVKRTGEKVFLECVQDMDHENMFWYRQDPGLGLRLIYFSYDVKMKEKGDIPEGYSVSREKKERFSLILESASTNQTSMYLCASSSGAEDEKLFFGSGTQLSVL.

This clone came up once. The chain's CDR3 is CARSSEGRTVYNQPQHF. DNA for the CDR3: TGTGCCAGAAGCTCTGAGGGCCGGACAGTCTATAATCAGCCCCAGCATTTT. The V gene is TRBV5-3, the J gene TRBJ1-5, with D perhaps matching TRBD1 (6 bases). TRBV5-3 carries the ORF label, with uncertain function. V was trimmed by 3 bases and J by 4 bases, leaving 20 bases between them. This CDR3 is 17 amino acids long.

The V and J genes are TRBV7-8 and TRBJ2-7; the D gene could be TRBD1 or TRBD2 (5 bases each). CDR1 and CDR2 from the germline V gene are SGHVS and FQNEAQ. The CDR3 consists of 14 residues. Trimming removed 0 bases from V and 5 bases from J, with 11 bases in between. The CDR3 DNA is TGTGCCAGCAGCTTAGCGATCCGGGGCCACGAGCAGTACTTC. This translates into CASSLAIRGHEQYF. Together with reference TRBV7-8 and TRBJ2-7, the CDR3 gives the full variable domain: GAGVSQSPRYKVAKRGQDVALRCDPISGHVSLFWYQQALGQGPEFLTYFQNEAQLDKSGLPSDRFFAERPEGSVSTLKIQRTQQEDSAVYLCASSLAIRGHEQYFGPGTRLTVT.

The genes are TRBV5-1 and TRBJ1-1; D is uncertain. The V end lost 0 bases, the J end lost 8 bases, and 17 bases lay between the germline ends. The CDR3 has 15 amino acids. CDR1 is SGHRS and CDR2 is YFSETQ in the germline V gene. The CDR3 region has the DNA TGCGCCAGCAGCTTGGGTATAGGGTACGGAGGAGAAGCTTTCTTT. Its translation: CASSLGIGYGGEAFF.

This clone is a singleton in its sample. The chain has TRBV27 and TRBJ2-7; D not resolved. Trimming took 1 base from V and 0 from J, leaving 13 bases between them. Germline lookup yields CDR1 MNHEY and CDR2 SMNVEV (reference sequence). The CDR3 covers 16 residues. The CDR3 DNA sequence: TGTGCCAGCAGTTTATTTAGTCAGGCGAGCTCCTACGAGCAGTACTTC. This translates into CASSLFSQASSYEQYF.

This rearrangement joins TRBV28 to TRBJ2-3; 11 positions agree with TRBD2. V shed 5 bases and J 3 bases; nucleotides not matched to a gene: 4. The CDR3 has 15 residues. Germline V gives CDR1 MDHEN, CDR2 SYDVKM. CDR3 sequence reads: CASSPGTSGTDTQYF. CDR3 sequence (DNA): TGTGCCAGCAGTCCGGGGACTAGCGGAACAGATACGCAGTATTTT. Drawing the rest from reference TRBV28 and TRBJ2-3, the complete variable domain is DVKVTQSSRYLVKRTGEKVFLECVQDMDHENMFWYRQDPGLGLRLIYFSYDVKMKEKGDIPEGYSVSREKKERFSLILESASTNQTSMYLCASSPGTSGTDTQYFGPGTRLTVL.

The rearrangement uses TRBV18 and TRBJ2-1, with TRBD2 identical over 10 bases. This CDR3 region has 15 residues. V lost 5 bases and J lost 5; bases outside the gene matches: 6. The germline V gene has CDR1 KGHSH and CDR2 LQKENI. CDR3 in amino acids: CASSIAGGLHNEQFF. The CDR3 DNA reads TGTGCCAGCTCAATAGCGGGAGGACTACACAATGAGCAGTTCTTC.

This sequence joins TRBV6-5 and TRBJ1-2; 8 bases align to TRBD1. Trimming at V came to 10 bases and at J to 8 bases, leaving 9 bases not matched to a gene. The length of the CDR3 is 12 residues. Germline V gene data show CDR1 as MNHEY and CDR2 as SVGAGI. The CDR3 protein is CATRTGQVGYTF. DNA of the CDR3: TGTGCCACCCGGACAGGGCAAGTGGGCTACACCTTC.

This clone appeared a single time. The chain couples TRBV5-6 to TRBJ2-1, with D perhaps matching TRBD1 (5 bases). Germline V gene data show CDR1 as SGHDT and CDR2 as YYEEEE. Trimming took off 4 bases at V and 10 bases at J, with 21 bases between the two ends. This CDR3 region has 15 residues. CDR3 DNA: TGTGCCAGCAGCGGAAGCCGACAGCCCTTAAAGGAGCAGTTCTTC. Translating gives CASSGSRQPLKEQFF.

This clone was seen once. This chain uses TRBV27 with TRBJ2-3, with D perhaps being TRBD1 or TRBD2 (5 bases each). Germline-derived CDR1 and CDR2 are MNHEY and SMNVEV (reference sequence). The CDR3 is 15 amino acids. V shed 3 bases and J shed 5 bases, with 15 bases lying between them. Written as DNA, the CDR3 is TGTGCCAGCAGTTTGAAAGAGGGGAGAGTAGATACGCAGTATTTT. It is translated as CASSLKEGRVDTQYF.

This clone was seen once. This chain connects TRBV15 to TRBJ1-5; D possibly corresponds to TRBD1 (6 bases). Germline lookup yields CDR1 LNHNV and CDR2 YYDKDF (reference sequence). This CDR3 region has 14 residues. V dropped 4 bases and J dropped 6 bases, with 13 bases sitting between them. The CDR3 nucleotides read TGTGCCACCAGCACGCTAGGGGGGGGTCAGCCCCAGCATTTT. The encoded protein is CATSTLGGGQPQHF.

J is TRBJ2-4 and V is TRBV11-2, with 13 bases lining up with TRBD2. The V segment lost 6 bases and the J segment 3 bases; nucleotides outside the gene matches: 14. The CDR3 contains 19 residues. The germline V gene encodes CDR1 SGHAT and CDR2 FQNNGV. This CDR3 reads CASSQRTSGSVRVKNIQYF. The CDR3 DNA follows: TGTGCCAGCAGTCAGAGGACTAGCGGGAGTGTACGGGTCAAAAACATTCAGTACTTC.

This clone was found once. This chain uses TRBV5-1 with TRBJ2-3; possibly TRBD2 for D (5 bases). The length of the CDR3 is 16 residues. V was trimmed by 4 bases and J by 0 bases, leaving 15 bases between them. Germline CDR1 reads SGHRS; CDR2 reads YFSETQ. The CDR3 sequence is CASSGLGGGSTDTQYF. The CDR3 DNA reads TGCGCCAGCAGCGGACTGGGCGGAGGTAGCACAGATACGCAGTATTTT.

V and J are TRBV5-4 and TRBJ2-7; perhaps TRBD2 as D (6 bases). This CDR3 region has 15 residues. Between the trimmed V and J ends, which lost 1 base and 2 bases, there was a span of 13 bases. Germline lookup yields CDR1 SGHNT and CDR2 YYREEE (reference sequence). The CDR3 sequence is CASSLSSGGAYEQYF. In nucleotides, the CDR3 is TGTGCCAGCAGCTTGAGTAGCGGAGGGGCCTACGAGCAGTACTTC.

The chain has TRBV7-6 and TRBJ2-2; D is possibly TRBD1 (5 bases). V was cut by 3 bases and J by 3 bases, with 17 bases left in between. The V gene's germline CDR1 is SGHVS and CDR2 FNYEAQ. This CDR3 has 17 amino acids. CDR3: CASSLGSGAAYTGELFF. As DNA, the CDR3 is TGTGCCAGCAGCTTGGGATCTGGGGCGGCCTACACCGGGGAGCTGTTTTTT.